This is a list of T cell receptor beta chains from one sample in a study of control samples from healthy donors and cancer patients. The protocol was immunoSEQ multiplex PCR, while the TCRdb copy is restricted to in-frame clones and leaves out a portion. The table has 130,000 or so clones, roughly 89% seen once. Sequencing was carried out using blood. The receptors stem from a man aged 18 to 30 in good health. CDR3s include the opening cysteine and the closing phenylalanine or tryptophan. A D gene is named only where the DNA matches it firmly. The size of a clone is reported for some rows only, either as once, few or many, or as a class for expanded clones.

V gene,D gene,clone size,J gene,CDR3 protein,CDR3 DNA
TRBV5-4,TRBD2,NA,TRBJ2-7,CASSRWTSGGYEQYF,TGTGCCAGCAGCCGCTGGACTAGCGGGGGATACGAGCAGTACTTC
TRBV9,NA,NA,TRBJ1-3,CASSIGASDSGNTIYF,TGTGCCAGCAGCATAGGCGCATCAGACTCTGGAAACACCATATATTTT
TRBV7-9,NA,NA,TRBJ1-6,CASSLDLQGSPLHF,TGTGCCAGCAGCTTAGACCTACAGGGATCACCCCTCCACTTT
TRBV5-1,NA,NA,TRBJ2-3,CASSPRGGSTDTQYF,TGCGCCAGCAGCCCCCGTGGGGGTAGCACAGATACGCAGTATTTT
TRBV28,TRBD1,NA,TRBJ1-5,CASSFRQGLSNQPQHF,TGTGCCAGCAGTTTTCGACAGGGGCTGAGCAATCAGCCCCAGCATTTT
TRBV6-1,NA,NA,TRBJ1-6,CASSEGQAVSPLHF,TGTGCCAGCAGTGAGGGGCAGGCGGTTTCACCCCTCCACTTT
TRBV7-3,NA,NA,TRBJ2-7,CASSLNGGPYEQYF,TGTGCCAGCAGCTTAAACGGGGGTCCCTACGAGCAGTACTTC
TRBV18,TRBD2,NA,TRBJ2-5,CASSPGGPGGTQYF,TGTGCCAGCTCACCAGGAGGCCCGGGGGGGACCCAGTACTTC
TRBV6-5,NA,NA,TRBJ1-2,CASRRGRNYGYTF,TGTGCCAGCAGGCGAGGACGGAACTATGGCTACACCTTC
TRBV6-5,NA,NA,TRBJ1-6,CASNRDTISPLHF,TGTGCCAGCAACCGGGACACCATATCCCCCCTCCACTTT
TRBV2,TRBD1,NA,TRBJ1-2,CASSGEGAGYGYTF,TGTGCCAGCAGTGGAGAGGGGGCGGGCTATGGCTACACCTTC
TRBV19,NA,once,TRBJ2-1,CASSPEQKDWGAGNEQFF,TGTGCCAGTAGTCCTGAACAAAAGGACTGGGGCGCAGGCAATGAGCAGTTCTTC
TRBV3-1/TRBV3-2,NA,NA,TRBJ1-1,CASSQIGRGTEAFF,TGTGCCAGCAGCCAGATCGGTAGGGGCACTGAAGCTTTCTTT
TRBV6-2/TRBV6-3,NA,once,TRBJ1-1,CASSYAGGTEAFF,TGTGCCAGCAGTTATGCGGGAGGAACTGAAGCTTTCTTT
TRBV19,NA,NA,TRBJ2-7,CASSIAGVSYEQYF,TGTGCCAGTAGTATAGCAGGGGTCTCCTACGAGCAGTACTTC
TRBV27,NA,NA,TRBJ1-2,CASSSHKNYGYTF,TGTGCCAGCAGTAGTCACAAGAACTATGGCTACACCTTC
TRBV29-1,NA,NA,TRBJ2-6,CSVSVTRSGANVLTF,TGCAGCGTATCAGTTACCAGGTCTGGGGCCAACGTCCTGACTTTC
TRBV5-6,NA,NA,TRBJ2-1,CASSFGGLYNEQFF,TGTGCCAGCAGCTTTGGGGGGCTCTACAATGAGCAGTTCTTC
TRBV9,NA,NA,TRBJ1-2,CASRGGADYGYTF,TGTGCCAGCAGAGGGGGAGCAGACTATGGCTACACCTTC
TRBV7-9,NA,NA,TRBJ2-1,CASSPRGSYNEQFF,TGTGCCAGCAGCCCTAGAGGCTCCTACAATGAGCAGTTCTTC
TRBV7-9,NA,NA,TRBJ1-2,CASSLEQYYGYTF,TGTGCCAGCAGCTTAGAACAGTACTATGGCTACACCTTC
TRBV7-2,NA,NA,TRBJ2-7,CASSLGFLGGTEQYF,TGTGCCAGCAGCTTAGGTTTCTTAGGGGGGACCGAGCAGTACTTC
TRBV5-1,TRBD1,NA,TRBJ1-6,CASRRQGNSPLHF,TGCGCCAGCAGAAGACAGGGGAATTCACCCCTCCACTTT
TRBV5-6,NA,NA,TRBJ2-5,CASSLPQKKETQYF,TGTGCCAGCAGCTTGCCCCAGAAAAAAGAGACCCAGTACTTC
TRBV5-1,NA,NA,TRBJ1-1,CASRRGQNTEAFF,TGCGCCAGCCGGAGGGGACAGAACACTGAAGCTTTCTTT
TRBV20-1,NA,NA,TRBJ2-3,CSASSGAGRGIWTDTQYF,TGCAGTGCTAGTAGTGGAGCGGGGAGGGGGATTTGGACAGATACGCAGTATTTT
TRBV19,TRBD2,once,TRBJ2-4,CASNYRGESDIQYF,TGTGCCAGTAACTATCGGGGGGAGTCGGACATTCAGTACTTC